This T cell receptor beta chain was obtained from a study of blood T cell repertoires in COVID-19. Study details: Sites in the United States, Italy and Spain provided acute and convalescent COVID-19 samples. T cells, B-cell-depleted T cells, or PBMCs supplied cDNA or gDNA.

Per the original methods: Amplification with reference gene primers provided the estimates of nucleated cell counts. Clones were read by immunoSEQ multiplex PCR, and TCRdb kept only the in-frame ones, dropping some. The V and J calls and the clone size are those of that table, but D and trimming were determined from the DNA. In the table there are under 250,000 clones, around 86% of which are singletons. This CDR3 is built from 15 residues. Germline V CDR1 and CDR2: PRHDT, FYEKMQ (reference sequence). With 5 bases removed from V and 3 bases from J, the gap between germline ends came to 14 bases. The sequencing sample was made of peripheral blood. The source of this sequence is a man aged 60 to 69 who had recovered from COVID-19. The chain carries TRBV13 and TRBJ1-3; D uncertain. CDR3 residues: CASSPGGQNGNTIYF. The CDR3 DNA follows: TGTGCCAGCAGCCCAGGAGGTCAGAATGGAAACACCATATATTTT.